Listed here are 27 T cell receptor beta chains from one sample, sequenced in a study of T-cell memory formation after mild COVID-19. TCRdb independently ran MiXCR on the 5' RACE reads; one entry per CDR3 protein. The sample has a few hundred thousand distinct CDR3 sequences; around 16% are singletons. The sequenced material came from PBMCs or a T cell subset sorted from them (not recorded which). Receptors originate from a man younger than 35 who had mild COVID-19 (a few samples of this study predate the infection). Cell type and time point are not known.

V gene TRBV4-1 combines with J gene TRBJ1-6; 7 bases are a match to TRBD1. The CDR3 spans 13 residues. V lost 2 bases to trimming and J lost 9 bases; unmatched junction nucleotides: 1. Germline assignment: CDR1 MGHRA and CDR2 YSYEKL. CDR3 amino acids: CASSQSGGSPLHF. The CDR3 bases are TGCGCCAGCAGCCAATCAGGGGGTTCACCCCTCCACTTT.

There are many counts of this clonotype. CDR3 region: CASSPMLRQGAETQYF. The CDR3 coding sequence is TGCGCCAGCAGCCCGATGTTACGACAGGGCGCGGAGACCCAGTACTTC. The chain is built from TRBV5-1 and TRBJ2-5; 7 nucleotides line up with TRBD1. The CDR3 contains 16 residues. The V gene's germline CDR1 is SGHRS and CDR2 YFSETQ. V was pared by 4 bases and J by 5 bases, with 14 bases of the junction left unmatched. Variable domain in full (rest from reference TRBV5-1 and TRBJ2-5): KAGVTQTPRYLIKTRGQQVTLSCSPISGHRSVSWYQQTPGQGLQFLFEYFSETQRNKGNFPGRFSGRQFSNSRSEMNVSTLELGDSALYLCASSPMLRQGAETQYFGPGTRLLVL.

This clonotype was counted between two and nine times. This chain links TRBV20-1 with TRBJ1-2; D might be TRBD1 (5 bases). The CDR3 covers 14 residues. Trimming left V 0 bases short and J 8 bases short, with 16 bases between. Germline V lookup: CDR1 DFQATT, CDR2 SNEGSKA (reference sequence). For the CDR3, the DNA is TGCAGTGCTAGAGATTGGGGCACAGATGGAGGCTACACCTTC. Protein product: CSARDWGTDGGYTF.

The rearrangement joins TRBV6-2 or TRBV6-3 to TRBJ1-5; 7 bases line up with TRBD1. This CDR3 is built from 18 residues. J gave up 0 bases and V 0 bases, and 8 bases lay outside the gene matches. Germline values: CDR1 MNHEY, CDR2 SVGEGT. CDR3: CASSYSSDRDHSNQPQHF. The DNA for the CDR3 is TGTGCCAGCAGTTACTCGAGTGACAGGGATCATAGCAATCAGCCCCAGCATTTT.

The chain has TRBV6-1 and TRBJ1-2; 9 nucleotides agree with TRBD1. The junction had 3 bases not matched to a gene; V was cut back by 1 base and J by 6 bases. This CDR3 spans 14 amino acids. CDR1 and CDR2 from the germline V gene are MNHNS and SASEGT. In DNA form, the CDR3 reads TGTGCCAGCAGTGAAGTTACAGGGGGCGATGGCTACACCTTC. This gives the protein CASSEVTGGDGYTF.

The J gene is TRBJ2-7, the V gene TRBV12-3 or TRBV12-4, with 8 bases lining up with TRBD2. Losses at the gene ends were 6 bases for V and 3 bases for J; bases not matched to a gene: 7. The CDR3 is 14 residues long. The CDR3 nucleotides are TGTGCCAGCAGACCCAGCGGGGGAGGCTACGAGCAGTACTTC. It translates to CASRPSGGGYEQYF.

At least ten counts were recorded for this clonotype. This chain's CDR3 is CASSLRVTTEAFF. The CDR3 DNA sequence: TGTGCCAGCAGCTTGAGGGTAACCACTGAAGCTTTCTTT. The rearrangement links TRBV11-1 to TRBJ1-1; unclear D gene. V dropped 3 bases and J dropped 4 bases, with 9 bases sitting between them. The CDR3 has 13 amino acids. CDR1 SGHAT and CDR2 FQDESV come from the germline V gene (reference sequence). The full variable domain, in which reference TRBV11-1 and TRBJ1-1 provide the parts outside the CDR3, is EAEVAQSPRYKITEKSQAVAFWCDPISGHATLYWYRQILGQGPELLVQFQDESVVDDSQLPKDRFSAERLKGVDSTLKIQPAELGDSAMYLCASSLRVTTEAFFGQGTRLTVV.

The chain joins TRBV5-1 to TRBJ2-5; the D is unclear. The germline gives CDR1 SGHRS, CDR2 YFSETQ. With 4 bases removed from V and 1 base from J, the gap between germline ends came to 11 bases. CDR3 length equals 14 residues. CDR3 nucleotide sequence: TGCGCCAGCAGCCTGTTGGGCTTCCAAGAGACCCAGTACTTC. The encoded protein is CASSLLGFQETQYF.

The CDR3 is CATSSGLLYTF. The CDR3 bases are TGTGCCACCAGTTCAGGACTCCTCTACACCTTC. This chain uses TRBV24-1 with TRBJ1-2; D is unresolved. Trimming removed 6 bases at V and 10 bases at J, with 11 bases between. Germline V lookup: CDR1 KGHDR, CDR2 SFDVKD. The CDR3 is made up of 11 amino acids.

This rearrangement joins TRBV12-3 or TRBV12-4 to TRBJ2-5; 8 positions agree with TRBD1. The CDR3 extends over 14 amino acids. Unmatched junction bases numbered 10, after V lost 11 bases and J lost 2 bases. Here the CDR3 reads CAASTGGRQETQYF. In DNA form, the CDR3 reads TGTGCCGCCAGCACAGGGGGGAGGCAAGAGACCCAGTACTTC.

A few counts support this clonotype. The chain joins TRBV5-6 to TRBJ1-2; D might be TRBD1 (6 bases). CDR3 length equals 18 residues. Trimming took 1 base from V and 4 from J, leaving 23 bases between them. The V gene's germline CDR1 is SGHDT and CDR2 YYEEEE. DNA of the CDR3: TGTGCCAGCAGCTTGAATGGTGTGGGGGACACCGGGACCTATGGCTACACCTTC. This gives the protein CASSLNGVGDTGTYGYTF.

The sample holds a few counts of this clonotype. This chain connects TRBV6-5 to TRBJ1-2; 8 bases align to TRBD1. V lost 6 bases and J lost 5; bases outside the gene matches: 5. Germline-derived CDR1 and CDR2 are MNHEY and SVGAGI. There are 13 residues in the CDR3. CDR3 nucleotides: TGTGCCAGCAGACCCGACAGGGGTTATGGCTACACCTTC. Its translation: CASRPDRGYGYTF.

This clonotype has only a few counts. The chain is built from TRBV7-8 and TRBJ2-7, with unresolved D. V lost 1 base, J lost 6 bases, and 13 bases lay in between. CDR3 size: 14 residues. Looked up from germline, CDR1 is SGHVS and CDR2 is FQNEAQ. The CDR3 reads CASSLGLLSGEQYV. DNA for the CDR3: TGTGCCAGCAGCTTAGGGCTCCTTTCCGGCGAGCAGTACGTC.

This chain connects TRBV6-1 to TRBJ1-2; no clear D. This CDR3 has 13 amino acids. Germline V gene data show CDR1 as MNHNS and CDR2 as SASEGT. V dropped 7 bases and J dropped 3 bases, with 12 bases sitting between them. CDR3 sequence: CASMTGGDYGYTF. In nucleotides, the CDR3 is TGTGCCAGCATGACGGGTGGGGACTATGGCTACACCTTC.

This clonotype has just a few counts. The chain carries TRBV6-5 and TRBJ1-2; 10 bases agree with TRBD1. The V gene's germline CDR1 is MNHEY and CDR2 SVGAGI. Losses at the gene ends were 6 bases for V and 6 bases for J; bases not matched to a gene: 13. The CDR3 has 16 amino acids. CDR3 nucleotides: TGTGCCAGCAGCCCGGGACAGGGGTTTTGGGACGATGGCTACACCTTC. It is translated as CASSPGQGFWDDGYTF.

The rearrangement joins TRBV18 to TRBJ2-7, with 9 bases lining up with TRBD1. With 3 bases clipped from V and 3 bases from J, the junction kept 3 bases outside the gene matches. Germline values: CDR1 KGHSH, CDR2 LQKENI. The CDR3 spans 14 residues. In DNA form, the CDR3 reads TGTGCCAGCTCACCGGGACAGGGTTTCTACGAGCAGTACTTC. It encodes CASSPGQGFYEQYF. The entire variable domain, with the rest obtained from reference TRBV18 and TRBJ2-7, is as follows: NAGVMQNPRHLVRRRGQEARLRCSPMKGHSHVYWYRQLPEEGLKFMVYLQKENIIDESGMPKERFSAEFPKEGPSILRIQQVVRGDSAAYFCASSPGQGFYEQYFGPGTRLTVT.

This clonotype was seen a few times. The rearrangement joins TRBV23-1 to TRBJ1-2; 7 bases agree with TRBD1. TRBV23-1 is placed among ORFs of uncertain function. The trim removed 1 base at V and 4 bases at J, leaving 9 bases unmatched. The CDR3 is 16 amino acids. CDR3 region: CASSQCAGGSPYGYTF. The CDR3 bases are TGCGCCAGCAGTCAATGCGCAGGGGGTTCTCCCTATGGCTACACCTTC.

This clonotype was counted only a few times. The CDR3 nucleotides read TGTGCCAGCAGCTCGATGATTAGCTCCTACAATGAGCAGTTCTTC. This codes for CASSSMISSYNEQFF. This rearrangement joins TRBV7-8 to TRBJ2-1; D not resolved. V lost 4 bases and J lost 0, with 10 bases in between. The CDR3 is 15 amino acids. Germline-derived CDR1 and CDR2 are SGHVS and FQNEAQ.

The rearrangement uses TRBV7-2 and TRBJ1-4; D is unresolved. Germline values: CDR1 SGHTA, CDR2 FQGNSA. The CDR3 loop spans 15 amino acids. Trimming left V 3 bases short and J 6 bases short, with 14 bases between. For the CDR3, the DNA is TGTGCCAGCAGCTTTATGGGGTACGGATATGAAAAACTGTTTTTT. Translation gives CASSFMGYGYEKLFF. The full variable domain, rest sourced from reference TRBV7-2 and TRBJ1-4, is GAGVSQSPSNKVTEKGKDVELRCDPISGHTALYWYRQSLGQGLEFLIYFQGNSAPDKSGLPSDRFSAERTGGSVSTLTIQRTQQEDSAVYLCASSFMGYGYEKLFFGSGTQLSVL.

This clonotype occurred a few times. The chain couples TRBV5-7 to TRBJ1-3; no reliable D call. TRBV5-7 is filed as an ORF, its function uncertain. V lost 3 bases to trimming and J lost 0 bases, with 7 bases between them. This CDR3 region has 14 residues. CDR3 coding DNA: TGTGCCAGCAGCTCTTTGATCTCTGGAAACACCATATATTTT. Its protein is CASSSLISGNTIYF.

This clonotype has only a few counts. The chain couples TRBV7-9 to TRBJ2-5; D is uncertain. The V and J ends lost 6 bases and 5 bases respectively, with 10 bases between them. This CDR3 has 12 amino acids. CDR1 and CDR2 from the germline V gene are SEHNR and FQNEAQ (reference sequence). CDR3 sequence reads: CASSPPDETQYF. CDR3 coding DNA: TGTGCCAGCAGTCCCCCGGACGAGACCCAGTACTTC.

The J gene is TRBJ2-1, the V gene TRBV3-1; 8 positions agree with TRBD2. Trimming removed 10 bases from V and 5 bases from J; junction bases left unmatched: 10. The CDR3 totals 14 residues. Per germline, CDR1 LGHDT and CDR2 YNNKEL (reference sequence). The CDR3 DNA reads TGTGCCACTCGGGATAGCGGGGCCGACAATGAGCAGTTCTTC. This gives the protein CATRDSGADNEQFF.

This clonotype has a count of ten or more. J is TRBJ2-5 and V is TRBV4-3, with 11 positions matching TRBD2. This CDR3 contains 14 residues. V lost 4 bases and J lost 3; bases outside the gene matches: 1. Germline values: CDR1 LGHNA, CDR2 YSLEER. The CDR3 spells CASSLSGGEETQYF. In DNA, the CDR3 is TGCGCCAGCAGCCTTAGCGGGGGGGAAGAGACCCAGTACTTC.

The table lists this clonotype with a few counts. The chain links TRBV29-1 to TRBJ1-1; the D is unclear. Trimming cost V 6 bases and J 1 base, with 9 bases left between them. Germline loops: CDR1 SQVTM, CDR2 ANQGSEA. This CDR3 region has 12 residues. Written as DNA, the CDR3 is TGCAGCGTCCCCGAACCGAACACTGAAGCTTTCTTT. Amino acids: CSVPEPNTEAFF.

This chain links TRBV6-5 with TRBJ2-2; D is unclear. The CDR3 consists of 15 residues. V lost 5 bases, J lost 6 bases, and 16 bases lay in between. The germline CDR1 and CDR2 sequences are MNHEY and SVGAGI. In DNA, the CDR3 is TGTGCCAGCAGTCGAAGCACGGGCCCCCCCGGGGAGCTGTTTTTT. Translating it yields CASSRSTGPPGELFF.

The chain links TRBV5-4 to TRBJ2-1; TRBD1 matches 9 bases. The V and J ends lost 3 bases and 15 bases, in that order; junction bases with no gene match: 13. The CDR3 extends over 14 amino acids. Germline assignment: CDR1 SGHNT and CDR2 YYREEE (reference sequence). This chain's CDR3 is CASSSWTGEDRRFF. The CDR3, as DNA: TGTGCCAGCAGCTCCTGGACAGGGGAGGACAGGCGGTTCTTC.

Worth noting for this clonotype: Mismatch with germline at one junction end may stem from a read error. The chain carries TRBV12-3 or TRBV12-4 and TRBJ2-1, with TRBD1 matching 9 bases. This CDR3 has 12 amino acids. CDR3 sequence: CASSSAPTGGVF. The DNA of the CDR3 is TGTGCCAGCAGTTCCGCTCCGACAGGGGGTGTCTTC.